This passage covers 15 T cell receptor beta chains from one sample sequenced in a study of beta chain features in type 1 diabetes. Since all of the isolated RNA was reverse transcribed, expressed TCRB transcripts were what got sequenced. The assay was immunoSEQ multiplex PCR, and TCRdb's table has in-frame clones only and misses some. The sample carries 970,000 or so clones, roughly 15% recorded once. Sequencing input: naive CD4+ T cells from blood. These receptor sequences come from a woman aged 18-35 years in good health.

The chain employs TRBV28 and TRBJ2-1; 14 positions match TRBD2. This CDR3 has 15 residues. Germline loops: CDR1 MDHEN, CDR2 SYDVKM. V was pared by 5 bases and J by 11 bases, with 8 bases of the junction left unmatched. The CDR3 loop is CASSLRTSGRQKQFF. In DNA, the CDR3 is TGTGCCAGCAGTCTCCGGACTAGCGGGAGGCAGAAGCAGTTCTTC.

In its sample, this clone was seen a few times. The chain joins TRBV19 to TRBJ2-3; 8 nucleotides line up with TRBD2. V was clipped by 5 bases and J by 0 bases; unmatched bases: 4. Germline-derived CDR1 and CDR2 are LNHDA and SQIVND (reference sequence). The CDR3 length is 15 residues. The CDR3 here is CASSALAVSTDTQYF. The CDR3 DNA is TGTGCCAGTAGTGCACTAGCGGTTAGCACAGATACGCAGTATTTT.

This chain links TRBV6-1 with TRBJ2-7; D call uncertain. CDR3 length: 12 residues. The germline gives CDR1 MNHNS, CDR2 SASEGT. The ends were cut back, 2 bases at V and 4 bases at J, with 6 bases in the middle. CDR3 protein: CASSERLYEQYF. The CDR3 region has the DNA TGTGCCAGCAGTGAAAGGTTATACGAGCAGTACTTC.

CDR3 region: CATSRGRDIYEQYF. DNA of the CDR3: TGTGCCACCAGCAGAGGCCGGGACATTTACGAGCAGTACTTC. The chain recombines TRBV15 with TRBJ2-7, with D possibly matching TRBD1 (6 bases). The CDR3 runs 14 residues. The germline CDR1 and CDR2 sequences are LNHNV and YYDKDF (reference sequence). Trimming shortened V by 1 base and J by 4 bases, and 11 bases separated the two germline ends.

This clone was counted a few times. The CDR3 nucleotides read TGTGCCATCAGTGAGGGACAGGGCTCCTACGAGCAGTACTTC. Protein product: CAISEGQGSYEQYF. This chain connects TRBV10-3 to TRBJ2-7, with 8 bases lining up with TRBD1. Trimming at V came to 2 bases and at J to 0 bases, leaving 0 bases not matched to a gene. The CDR3 runs to 14 residues. Germline V gene sequence: CDR1 ENHRY, CDR2 SYGVKD.

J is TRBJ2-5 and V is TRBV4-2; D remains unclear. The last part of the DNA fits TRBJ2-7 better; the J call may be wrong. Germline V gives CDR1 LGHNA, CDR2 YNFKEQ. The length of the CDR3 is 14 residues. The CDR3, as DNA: TGTGCCAGCAGCCAAGAAAGGATGGCTTACGAGCAGTACTTC. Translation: CASSQERMAYEQYF.

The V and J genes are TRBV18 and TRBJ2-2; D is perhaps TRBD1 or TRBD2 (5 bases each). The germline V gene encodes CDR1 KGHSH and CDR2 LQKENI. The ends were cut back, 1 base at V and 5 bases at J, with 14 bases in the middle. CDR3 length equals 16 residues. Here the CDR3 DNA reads TGTGCCAGCTCACCACGAGGCCAGGGCGGGACCGGGGAGCTGTTTTTT. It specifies CASSPRGQGGTGELFF.

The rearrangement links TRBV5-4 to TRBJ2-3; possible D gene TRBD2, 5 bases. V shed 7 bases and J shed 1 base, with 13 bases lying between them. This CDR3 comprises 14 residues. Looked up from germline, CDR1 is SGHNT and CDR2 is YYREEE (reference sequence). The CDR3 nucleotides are TGTGCCAGCCCGGGGTCACCCGGCACAGATACGCAGTATTTT. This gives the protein CASPGSPGTDTQYF.

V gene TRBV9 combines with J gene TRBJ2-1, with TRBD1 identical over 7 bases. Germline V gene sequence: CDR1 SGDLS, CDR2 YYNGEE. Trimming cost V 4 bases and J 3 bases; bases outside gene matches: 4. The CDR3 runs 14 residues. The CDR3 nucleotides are TGTGCCAGCAGCATTGGGACAGTCTACAATGAGCAGTTCTTC. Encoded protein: CASSIGTVYNEQFF.

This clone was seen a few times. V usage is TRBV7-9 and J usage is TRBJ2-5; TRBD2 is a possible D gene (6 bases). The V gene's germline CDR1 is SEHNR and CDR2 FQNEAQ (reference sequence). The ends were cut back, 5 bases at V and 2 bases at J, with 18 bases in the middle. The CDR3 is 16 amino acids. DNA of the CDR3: TGTGCCAGCAGCCCTACCCGACTAGTCCCACAAGAGACCCAGTACTTC. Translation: CASSPTRLVPQETQYF.

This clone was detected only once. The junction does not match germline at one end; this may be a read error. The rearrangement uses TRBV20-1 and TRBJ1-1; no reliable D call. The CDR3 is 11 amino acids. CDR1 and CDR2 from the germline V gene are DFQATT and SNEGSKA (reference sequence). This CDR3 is CSASQRTESFF. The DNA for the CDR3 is TGCAGTGCTAGTCAGAGAACTGAATCTTTCTTT.

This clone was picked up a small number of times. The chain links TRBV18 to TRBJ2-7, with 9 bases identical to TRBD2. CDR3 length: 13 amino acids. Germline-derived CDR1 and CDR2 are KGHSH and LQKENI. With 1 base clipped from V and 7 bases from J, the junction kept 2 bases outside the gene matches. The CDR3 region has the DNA TGTGCCAGCTCACCACTAGCGGGAGAAGAGCAGTACTTC. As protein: CASSPLAGEEQYF.

The CDR3 coding sequence is TGTGCCAGCTCAACGACTAGCGGACAAGACGAGCAGTTCTTC. Its translation is CASSTTSGQDEQFF. This chain joins TRBV18 and TRBJ2-1; 9 positions match TRBD2. CDR1 is KGHSH and CDR2 is LQKENI in the germline V gene. V lost 5 bases and J lost 10; bases outside the gene matches: 9. The CDR3 runs to 14 residues.

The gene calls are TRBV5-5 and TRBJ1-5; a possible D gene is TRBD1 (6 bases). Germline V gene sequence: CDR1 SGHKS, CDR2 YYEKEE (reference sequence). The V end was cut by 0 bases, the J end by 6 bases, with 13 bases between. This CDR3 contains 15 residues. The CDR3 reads CASSLEPRGLQPQHF. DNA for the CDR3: TGTGCCAGCAGCTTGGAACCCCGGGGGCTTCAGCCCCAGCATTTT.

The CDR3 DNA reads TGTGCCAGCAGTGAGGCAGGAATCTCCTACGAGCAGTACTTC. Translated: CASSEAGISYEQYF. The chain combines TRBV25-1 with TRBJ2-7; no clear D gene. The CDR3 totals 14 residues. V was trimmed by 3 bases and J by 0 bases, leaving 9 bases between them. Germline V gene lookup returns CDR1 MGHDK and CDR2 SYGVNS.